This TCR beta chain was observed in a study of T cell responses to AZD1222 COVID-19 vaccine. Study observations and caveats: Baseline seropositivity occurred in only a handful of AZD1222 recipients.

Measured with immunoSEQ multiplex PCR; TCRdb has only the in-frame clones, and not every one. The data hold just over 150,000 clones, with roughly 90% observed a single time. As to this clone: What it recognizes is unknown.

Trimming removed 5 bases at V and 12 bases at J, with 13 bases between. The CDR3 spans 12 residues. The chain employs TRBV12-3 or TRBV12-4 and TRBJ1-4, with D tentatively TRBD1 (5 bases). The receptor was derived from an adult who received the AZD1222 COVID-19 vaccine. Here the sequenced sample was peripheral blood, taken 28 days after the second AZD1222 dose. CDR3 in amino acids: CASSQPPGQLFF. The CDR3 DNA sequence: TGTGCCAGCAGTCAGCCGCCGGGACAACTGTTTTTT.